This T cell receptor (beta chain) is drawn from a study of blood T cell repertoires in COVID-19. The overall study: The United States, Italy and Spain supplied acute and convalescent COVID-19 samples.

With 0 bases removed from V and 2 bases from J, the gap between germline ends came to 15 bases. Germline CDR1 and CDR2: SGHRS and YFSETQ. The CDR3 is 17 amino acids. Data came from immunoSEQ multiplex PCR; TCRdb stores just in-frame clones and leaves some out. The data show roughly 54,000 clones, with about 85% seen just once and roughly 2.7% held by the top ten. The clonotype originates from a man aged 45-60 years with acute or convalescent COVID-19. This chain uses TRBV5-1 with TRBJ1-3, with D perhaps TRBD1 (6 bases). Source material: peripheral blood. CDR3 sequence: CASSLVGGARTGNTIYF. DNA of the CDR3: TGCGCCAGCAGCTTGGTTGGGGGGGCTCGGACTGGAAACACCATATATTTT.